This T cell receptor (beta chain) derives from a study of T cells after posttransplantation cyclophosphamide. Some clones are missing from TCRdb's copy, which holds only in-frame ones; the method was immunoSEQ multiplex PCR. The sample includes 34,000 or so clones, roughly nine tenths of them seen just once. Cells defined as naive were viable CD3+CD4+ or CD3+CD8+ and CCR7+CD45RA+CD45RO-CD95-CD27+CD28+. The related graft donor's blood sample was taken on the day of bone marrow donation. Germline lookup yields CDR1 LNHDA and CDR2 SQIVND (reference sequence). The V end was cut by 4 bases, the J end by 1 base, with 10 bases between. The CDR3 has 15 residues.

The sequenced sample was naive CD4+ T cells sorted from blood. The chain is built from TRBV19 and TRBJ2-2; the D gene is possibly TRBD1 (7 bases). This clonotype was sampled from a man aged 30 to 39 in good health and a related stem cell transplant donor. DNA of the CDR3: TGTGCCAGTAGTAGACAGGGAGGGAACACCGGGGAGCTGTTTTTT. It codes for CASSRQGGNTGELFF.